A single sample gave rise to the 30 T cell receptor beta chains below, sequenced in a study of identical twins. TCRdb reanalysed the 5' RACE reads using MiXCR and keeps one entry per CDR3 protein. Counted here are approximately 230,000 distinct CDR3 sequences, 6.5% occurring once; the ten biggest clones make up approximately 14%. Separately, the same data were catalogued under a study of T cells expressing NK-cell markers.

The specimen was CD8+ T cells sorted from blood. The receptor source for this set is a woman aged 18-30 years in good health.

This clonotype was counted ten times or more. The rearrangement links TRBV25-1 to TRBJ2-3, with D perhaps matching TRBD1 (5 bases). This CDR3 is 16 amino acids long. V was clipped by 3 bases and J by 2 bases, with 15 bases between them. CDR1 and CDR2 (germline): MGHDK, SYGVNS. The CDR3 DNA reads TGTGCCAGCAGTGACCTTCGTGGGGCCCACACAGATACGCAGTATTTT. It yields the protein CASSDLRGAHTDTQYF.

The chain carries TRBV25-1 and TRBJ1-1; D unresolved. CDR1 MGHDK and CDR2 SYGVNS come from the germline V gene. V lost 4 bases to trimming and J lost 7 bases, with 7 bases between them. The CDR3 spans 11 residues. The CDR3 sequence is CASSASVEAFF. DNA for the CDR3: TGTGCCAGCAGTGCCTCTGTTGAAGCTTTCTTT.

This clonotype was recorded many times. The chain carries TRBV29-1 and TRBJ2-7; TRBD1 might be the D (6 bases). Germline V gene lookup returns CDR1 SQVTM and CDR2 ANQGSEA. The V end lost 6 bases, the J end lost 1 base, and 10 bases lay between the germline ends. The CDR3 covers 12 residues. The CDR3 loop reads CSVLTGSYEQYF. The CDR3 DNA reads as TGCAGCGTCTTGACAGGATCCTACGAGCAGTACTTC.

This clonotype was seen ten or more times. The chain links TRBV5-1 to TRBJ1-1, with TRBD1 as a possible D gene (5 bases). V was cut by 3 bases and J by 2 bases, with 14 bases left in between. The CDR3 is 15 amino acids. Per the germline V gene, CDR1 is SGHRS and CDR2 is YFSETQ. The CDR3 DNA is TGCGCCAGCAGCTCGCGGGACTCCAAAAACACTGAAGCTTTCTTT. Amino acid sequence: CASSSRDSKNTEAFF. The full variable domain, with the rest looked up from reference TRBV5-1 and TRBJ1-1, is KAGVTQTPRYLIKTRGQQVTLSCSPISGHRSVSWYQQTPGQGLQFLFEYFSETQRNKGNFPGRFSGRQFSNSRSEMNVSTLELGDSALYLCASSSRDSKNTEAFFGQGTRLTVV.

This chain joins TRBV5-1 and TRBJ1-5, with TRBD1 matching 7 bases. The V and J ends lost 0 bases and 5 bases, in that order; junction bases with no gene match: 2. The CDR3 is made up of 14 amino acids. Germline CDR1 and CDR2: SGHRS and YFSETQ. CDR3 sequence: CASSLGDSDQPQHF. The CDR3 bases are TGCGCCAGCAGCTTGGGGGACAGCGATCAGCCCCAGCATTTT.

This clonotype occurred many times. The CDR3 DNA reads TGTGCCAGCAGTTACCCGTCCATTACCTTCTACGAGCAGTACTTC. This codes for CASSYPSITFYEQYF. The V gene is TRBV6-2 or TRBV6-3, the J gene TRBJ2-7; D remains unclear. V was cut by 2 bases and J by 3 bases, with 14 bases left in between. Germline V gives CDR1 MNHEY, CDR2 SVGEGT. The CDR3 consists of 15 residues.

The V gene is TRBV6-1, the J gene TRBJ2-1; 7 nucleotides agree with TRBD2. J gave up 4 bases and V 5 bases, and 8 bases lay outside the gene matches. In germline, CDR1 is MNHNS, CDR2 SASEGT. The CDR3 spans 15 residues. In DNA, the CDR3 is TGTGCCAGCAGTCCCGATGGGGGGGGGTACAATGAGCAGTTCTTC. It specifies CASSPDGGGYNEQFF.

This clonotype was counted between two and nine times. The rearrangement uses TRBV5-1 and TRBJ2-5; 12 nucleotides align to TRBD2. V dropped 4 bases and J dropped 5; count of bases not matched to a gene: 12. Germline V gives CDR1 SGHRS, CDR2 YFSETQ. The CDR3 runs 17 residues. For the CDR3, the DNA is TGCGCCAGCAGCCCGCCGAGACTAGCGGGAGATGTTGAGACCCAGTACTTC. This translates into CASSPPRLAGDVETQYF.

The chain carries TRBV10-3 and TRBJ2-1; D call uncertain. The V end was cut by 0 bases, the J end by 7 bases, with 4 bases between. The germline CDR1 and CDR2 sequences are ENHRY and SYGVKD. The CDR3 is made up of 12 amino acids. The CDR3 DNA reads TGTGCCATCAGTGAGTCGGAGAATGAGCAGTTCTTC. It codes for CAISESENEQFF.

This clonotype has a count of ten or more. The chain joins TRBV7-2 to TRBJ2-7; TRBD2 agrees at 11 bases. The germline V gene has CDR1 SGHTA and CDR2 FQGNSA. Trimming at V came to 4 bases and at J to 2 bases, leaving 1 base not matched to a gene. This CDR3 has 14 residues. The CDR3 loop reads CASSSLAGAYEQYF. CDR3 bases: TGTGCCAGCAGCTCACTAGCGGGGGCCTACGAGCAGTACTTC.

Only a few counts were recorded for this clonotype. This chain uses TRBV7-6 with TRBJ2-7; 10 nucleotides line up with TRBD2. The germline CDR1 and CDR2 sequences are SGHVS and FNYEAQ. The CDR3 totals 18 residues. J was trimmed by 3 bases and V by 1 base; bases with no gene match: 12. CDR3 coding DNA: TGTGCCAGCAGCTTAGGTAGCGGGAGGAAACACGCTATCTACGAGCAGTACTTC. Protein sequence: CASSLGSGRKHAIYEQYF.

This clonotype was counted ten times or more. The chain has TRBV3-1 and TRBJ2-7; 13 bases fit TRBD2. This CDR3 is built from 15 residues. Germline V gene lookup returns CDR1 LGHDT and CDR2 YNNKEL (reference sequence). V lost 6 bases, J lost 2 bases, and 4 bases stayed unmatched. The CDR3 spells CASRTGTSGTYEQYF. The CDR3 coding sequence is TGTGCCAGCAGGACCGGGACTAGCGGGACCTACGAGCAGTACTTC.

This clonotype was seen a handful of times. The DNA of the CDR3 is TGTGCCAGCAGTCCCCGCGTACCGGATCAGCCCCAGCATTTT. As protein: CASSPRVPDQPQHF. The chain has TRBV6-1 and TRBJ1-5, with unresolved D. Looked up from germline, CDR1 is MNHNS and CDR2 is SASEGT. The CDR3 loop spans 14 amino acids. V was trimmed by 5 bases and J by 5 bases, leaving 13 bases between them.

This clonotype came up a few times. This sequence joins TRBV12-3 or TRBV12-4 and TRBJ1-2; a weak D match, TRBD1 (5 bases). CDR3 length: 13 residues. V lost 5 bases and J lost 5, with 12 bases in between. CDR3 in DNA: TGTGCCAGCAGTCTTTCAGGGCATTATGGCTACACCTTC. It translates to CASSLSGHYGYTF.

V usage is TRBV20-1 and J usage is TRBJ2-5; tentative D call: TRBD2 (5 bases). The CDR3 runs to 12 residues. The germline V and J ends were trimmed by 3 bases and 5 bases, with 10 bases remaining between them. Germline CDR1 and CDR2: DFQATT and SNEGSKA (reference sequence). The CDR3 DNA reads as TGCAGTGCTAGGCCCGGCGGGGAGACCCAGTACTTC. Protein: CSARPGGETQYF.

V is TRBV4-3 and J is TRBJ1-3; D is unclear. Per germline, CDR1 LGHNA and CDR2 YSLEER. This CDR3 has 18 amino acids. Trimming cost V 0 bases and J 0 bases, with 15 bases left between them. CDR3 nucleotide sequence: TGCGCCAGCAGCCAAGATGGGAGGCGGCGATCCTCTGGAAACACCATATATTTT. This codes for CASSQDGRRRSSGNTIYF.

DNA of the CDR3: TGTGCCAGCAGTTACGGGACGGGTGAGCAGTACTTC. It codes for CASSYGTGEQYF. This chain joins TRBV6-5 and TRBJ2-7; D is perhaps TRBD1 or TRBD2 (5 bases each). This CDR3 is 12 amino acids long. The ends were cut back, 2 bases at V and 7 bases at J, with 9 bases in the middle. CDR1 MNHEY and CDR2 SVGAGI come from the germline V gene.

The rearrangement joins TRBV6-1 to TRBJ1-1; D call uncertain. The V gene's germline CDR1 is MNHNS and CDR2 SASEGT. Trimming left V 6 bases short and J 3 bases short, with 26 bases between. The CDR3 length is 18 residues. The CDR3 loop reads CASSPHDIPPVPYTEAFF. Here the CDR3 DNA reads TGTGCCAGCAGCCCCCATGACATTCCCCCTGTTCCCTACACTGAAGCTTTCTTT.

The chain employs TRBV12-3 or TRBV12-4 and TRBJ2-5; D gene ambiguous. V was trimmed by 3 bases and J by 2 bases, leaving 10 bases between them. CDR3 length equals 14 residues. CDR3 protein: CASSLSGIQETQYF. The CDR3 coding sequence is TGTGCCAGCAGTTTGTCAGGTATTCAAGAGACCCAGTACTTC.

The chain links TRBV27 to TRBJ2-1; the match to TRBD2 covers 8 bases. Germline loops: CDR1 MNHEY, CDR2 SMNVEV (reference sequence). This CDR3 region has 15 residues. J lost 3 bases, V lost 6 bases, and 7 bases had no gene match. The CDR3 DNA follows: TGTGCCAGCAGCACGAACGGGGGGGGCTACAATGAGCAGTTCTTC. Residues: CASSTNGGGYNEQFF.

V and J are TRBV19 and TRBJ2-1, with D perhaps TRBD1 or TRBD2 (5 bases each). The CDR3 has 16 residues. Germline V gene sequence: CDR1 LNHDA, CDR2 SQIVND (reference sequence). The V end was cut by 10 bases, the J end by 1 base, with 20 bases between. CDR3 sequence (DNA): TGTGCCACCCAACCCTCTTTCGGGGCGTCCTACAATGAGCAGTTCTTC. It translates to CATQPSFGASYNEQFF.

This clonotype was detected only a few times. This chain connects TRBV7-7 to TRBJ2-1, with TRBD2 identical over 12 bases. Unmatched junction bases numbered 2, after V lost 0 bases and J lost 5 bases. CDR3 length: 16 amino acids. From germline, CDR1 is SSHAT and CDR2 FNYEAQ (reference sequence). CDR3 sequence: CASSLAWTSGNNEQFF. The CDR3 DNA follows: TGTGCCAGCAGCTTAGCGTGGACTAGCGGGAACAATGAGCAGTTCTTC.

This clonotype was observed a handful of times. DNA for the CDR3: TGCGCCAGCAGCCCAAGGCAGGAGGGGCCCTACGAGCAGTACTTC. This sequence encodes CASSPRQEGPYEQYF. The chain uses TRBV5-1 and TRBJ2-7, with D possibly matching TRBD2 (6 bases). CDR3 length: 15 amino acids. V lost 4 bases and J 2 bases, leaving 16 bases between the germline ends. Germline CDR1 is SGHRS and CDR2 is YFSETQ.

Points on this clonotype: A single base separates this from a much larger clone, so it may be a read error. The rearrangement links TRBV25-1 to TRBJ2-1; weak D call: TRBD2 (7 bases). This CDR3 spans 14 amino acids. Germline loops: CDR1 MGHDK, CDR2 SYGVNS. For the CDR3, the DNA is TGTGCCAGCAGCCCCCCAGGGGACTACAATCAGCAGTTCTTC. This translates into CASSPPGDYNQQFF.

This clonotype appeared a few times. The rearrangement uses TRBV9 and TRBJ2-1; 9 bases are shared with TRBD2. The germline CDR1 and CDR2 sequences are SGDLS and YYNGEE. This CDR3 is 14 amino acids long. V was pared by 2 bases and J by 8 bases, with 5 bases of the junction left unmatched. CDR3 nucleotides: TGTGCCAGCAGCGTTCGCGGGGGGGAAGATGAGCAGTTCTTC. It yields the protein CASSVRGGEDEQFF.

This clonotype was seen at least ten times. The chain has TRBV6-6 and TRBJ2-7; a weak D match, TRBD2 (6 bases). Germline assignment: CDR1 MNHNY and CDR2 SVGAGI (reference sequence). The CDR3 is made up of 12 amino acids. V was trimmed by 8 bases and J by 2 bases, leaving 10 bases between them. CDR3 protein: CASRRGAYEQYF. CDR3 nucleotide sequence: TGTGCCAGCCGGCGGGGAGCCTACGAGCAGTACTTC.

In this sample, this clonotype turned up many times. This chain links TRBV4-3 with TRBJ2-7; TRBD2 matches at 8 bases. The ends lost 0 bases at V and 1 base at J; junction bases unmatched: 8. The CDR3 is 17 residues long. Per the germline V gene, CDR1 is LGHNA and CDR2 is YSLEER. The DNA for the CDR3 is TGCGCCAGCAGCCAAGATAGGCGGGAGGAGTCTTCCTACGAGCAGTACTTC. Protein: CASSQDRREESSYEQYF.

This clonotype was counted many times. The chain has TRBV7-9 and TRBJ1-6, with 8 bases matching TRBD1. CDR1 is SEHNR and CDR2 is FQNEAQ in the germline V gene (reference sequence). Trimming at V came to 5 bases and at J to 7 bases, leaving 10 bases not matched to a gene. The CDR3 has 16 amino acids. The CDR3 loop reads CASSARTGRTNSPLHF. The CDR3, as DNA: TGTGCCAGCAGCGCCCGGACAGGGAGAACGAATTCACCCCTCCACTTT.

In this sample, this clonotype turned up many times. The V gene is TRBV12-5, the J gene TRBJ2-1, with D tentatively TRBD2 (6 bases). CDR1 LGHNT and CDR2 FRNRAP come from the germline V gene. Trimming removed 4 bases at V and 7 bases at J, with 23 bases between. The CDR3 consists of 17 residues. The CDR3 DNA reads TGTGCTAGTGGTTCGACGATACATGGGACTGGGGAAAATGAGCAGTTCTTC. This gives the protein CASGSTIHGTGENEQFF.

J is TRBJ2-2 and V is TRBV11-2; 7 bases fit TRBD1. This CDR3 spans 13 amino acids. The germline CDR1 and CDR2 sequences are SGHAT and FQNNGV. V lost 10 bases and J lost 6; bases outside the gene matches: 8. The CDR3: CANGQGEAGELFF. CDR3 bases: TGTGCCAACGGGCAGGGGGAAGCCGGGGAGCTGTTTTTT.